The source of this TCR beta chain is a study of blood T cell repertoires in COVID-19. This CDR3 contains 18 residues. V lost 3 bases and J 3 bases, leaving 23 bases between the germline ends. Germline V gene lookup returns CDR1 MGHRA and CDR2 YSYEKL. Repertoires were generated with immunoSEQ multiplex PCR, while TCRdb's copy carries only in-frame clones and drops some. This sample has roughly 200,000 clones, with roughly 89% found just once. Sequencing used PBMCs or T cells enriched from blood (not recorded which). The chain uses TRBV4-1 and TRBJ1-1; D is unresolved. The receptor's source is a man aged 18 to 30 with acute COVID-19. CDR3 in DNA: TGCGCCAGCAGCCAGAGAACCGGGCTCCAGATGGAGGACACTGAAGCTTTCTTT. It is translated as CASSQRTGLQMEDTEAFF.